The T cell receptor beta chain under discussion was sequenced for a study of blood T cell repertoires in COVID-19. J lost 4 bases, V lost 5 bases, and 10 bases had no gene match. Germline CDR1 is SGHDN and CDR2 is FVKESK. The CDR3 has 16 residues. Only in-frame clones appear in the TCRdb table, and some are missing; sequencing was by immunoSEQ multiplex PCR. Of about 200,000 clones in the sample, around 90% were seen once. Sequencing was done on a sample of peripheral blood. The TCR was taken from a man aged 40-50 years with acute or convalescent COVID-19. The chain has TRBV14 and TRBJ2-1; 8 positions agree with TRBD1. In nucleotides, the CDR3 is TGTGCCAGCAGCTACACCTGGACAGGGAATTACAATGAGCAGTTCTTC. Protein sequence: CASSYTWTGNYNEQFF.